A selection of T cell receptor beta chains follows, all from one sample in a study of blood T cell repertoires in COVID-19. Data came from immunoSEQ multiplex PCR; TCRdb stores just in-frame clones and leaves some out. The sample records about 110,000 clones, roughly four fifths being singletons. Sequencing input: peripheral blood. The receptors originated from a woman in her 70s with acute or convalescent COVID-19. The conserved cysteine and the conserved F or W are not part of the CDR3 here. Each record gives: J gene, V gene, clone size, CDR3 protein. Only part of the rows carry a size: once, few, many, or a class if the clone is expanded.

j_gene: TRBJ2-6; v_gene: TRBV5-4; abundance: .; CDR3aa: ASSGGTGPSGANVLT
j_gene: TRBJ1-5; v_gene: TRBV19; abundance: .; CDR3aa: ASSIFGQGNQPQH
j_gene: TRBJ1-3; v_gene: TRBV28; abundance: .; CDR3aa: ASSLPDRARTIY
j_gene: TRBJ1-3; v_gene: TRBV12-2; abundance: .; CDR3aa: ASRLPARDKKTAASGNTIY
j_gene: TRBJ1-2; v_gene: TRBV2; abundance: once; CDR3aa: ASRLDRGVFRDT
j_gene: TRBJ1-1; v_gene: TRBV27; abundance: .; CDR3aa: ASRVVGQGGGAF
j_gene: TRBJ2-2; v_gene: TRBV18; abundance: .; CDR3aa: ASSPSTVTGELF
j_gene: TRBJ1-2; v_gene: TRBV30; abundance: .; CDR3aa: AWSPTGGRWNYGYT
j_gene: TRBJ1-1; v_gene: TRBV3-1/TRBV3-2; abundance: few; CDR3aa: ASSQEGQGNTEAF
j_gene: TRBJ2-1; v_gene: TRBV23-1; abundance: .; CDR3aa: ASSHRF
j_gene: TRBJ1-1; v_gene: TRBV2; abundance: .; CDR3aa: AGSRGKGTEAF
j_gene: TRBJ2-5; v_gene: TRBV3-1/TRBV3-2; abundance: .; CDR3aa: ASSRTGGQETQY
j_gene: TRBJ2-6; v_gene: TRBV3-1/TRBV3-2; abundance: once; CDR3aa: ASSQGRSSGANVLT
j_gene: TRBJ2-1; v_gene: TRBV10-3; abundance: few; CDR3aa: AISDGRGYNEQF
j_gene: TRBJ2-3; v_gene: TRBV5-4; abundance: .; CDR3aa: ASSSLRTGGTDTQY
j_gene: TRBJ1-5; v_gene: TRBV5-5; abundance: .; CDR3aa: ASSHRGQPQH
j_gene: TRBJ2-1; v_gene: TRBV25-1; abundance: .; CDR3aa: ASVRTGRREQF
j_gene: TRBJ1-3; v_gene: TRBV6-5; abundance: .; CDR3aa: AITGVNSGNTIY
j_gene: TRBJ2-5; v_gene: TRBV5-5; abundance: .; CDR3aa: ASSRTGVETQY
j_gene: TRBJ2-1; v_gene: TRBV28; abundance: once; CDR3aa: ASRPGDRTSNEQF
j_gene: TRBJ2-2; v_gene: TRBV6-1; abundance: .; CDR3aa: ASSSTSSNTGELF
j_gene: TRBJ1-3; v_gene: TRBV13; abundance: .; CDR3aa: ASSLVAGGSSGNTIY
j_gene: TRBJ2-5; v_gene: TRBV28; abundance: .; CDR3aa: ASRSRGGQGGTQY
j_gene: TRBJ1-3; v_gene: TRBV13; abundance: .; CDR3aa: ASSVARGASGNTIY
j_gene: TRBJ2-5; v_gene: TRBV15; abundance: .; CDR3aa: ATSRVSLAGEETQY
j_gene: TRBJ2-1; v_gene: TRBV7-6; abundance: .; CDR3aa: ASSLGGGSWSSYNEQF
j_gene: TRBJ2-5; v_gene: TRBV18; abundance: .; CDR3aa: ASSPPEDRGETQY
j_gene: TRBJ2-1; v_gene: TRBV7-2; abundance: .; CDR3aa: ASSLAGGPDEQF
j_gene: TRBJ1-2; v_gene: TRBV7-3; abundance: .; CDR3aa: ASSLGSVGASGYT
j_gene: TRBJ2-3; v_gene: TRBV7-9; abundance: .; CDR3aa: ASSFSTGRFTDTQY
j_gene: TRBJ1-1; v_gene: TRBV28; abundance: .; CDR3aa: ASSLPPWDRGLTEAF
j_gene: TRBJ2-1; v_gene: TRBV5-1; abundance: .; CDR3aa: ASSVTSGSYNEQF